Following are 18 T cell receptor beta chains from one sample sequenced in a study of beta chain features in type 1 diabetes. Since all of the isolated RNA was reverse transcribed, expressed TCRB transcripts were what got sequenced. This table comes from immunoSEQ multiplex PCR, and its TCRdb copy is limited to in-frame clones, with some not included. Of hundreds of thousands of clones in the sample, 9.5% to 12% were seen once. Sequencing was done on a sample of naive CD4+ T cells from blood. These receptor sequences come from a woman between 18 and 30 years old in good health.

The table lists this clone with a few counts. This chain uses TRBV5-1 with TRBJ2-5, with 7 nucleotides matching TRBD1. CDR1 and CDR2 (germline): SGHRS, YFSETQ. The CDR3 runs 14 residues. V was clipped by 7 bases and J by 5 bases; unmatched bases: 11. The CDR3 nucleotides are TGCGCCAGCTCCGTGGACAGGCCCGAGGAGACCCAGTACTTC. Protein: CASSVDRPEETQYF.

The chain carries TRBV18 and TRBJ1-3, with TRBD1 as a possible D gene (5 bases). Deletions cut 3 bases from V and 4 bases from J, with 13 bases between. Per germline, CDR1 KGHSH and CDR2 LQKENI. The CDR3 contains 15 residues. In DNA, the CDR3 is TGTGCCAGCTCACCCCCGTTGGGACCCGGAAACACCATATATTTT. Its translation: CASSPPLGPGNTIYF. The entire variable domain, with the rest obtained from reference TRBV18 and TRBJ1-3, is as follows: NAGVMQNPRHLVRRRGQEARLRCSPMKGHSHVYWYRQLPEEGLKFMVYLQKENIIDESGMPKERFSAEFPKEGPSILRIQQVVRGDSAAYFCASSPPLGPGNTIYFGEGSWLTVV.

This clone was counted only a few times. CDR3 amino acids: CASSQLIGSGVKLFF. The CDR3 DNA follows: TGCGCCAGCAGCCAACTGATTGGCTCGGGTGTAAAACTGTTTTTT. The gene calls are TRBV4-1 and TRBJ1-4; D ambiguous. The CDR3 extends over 15 amino acids. The germline CDR1 and CDR2 sequences are MGHRA and YSYEKL. V shed 2 bases and J shed 10 bases, with 17 bases lying between them.

This clone occurred a few times. The J gene is TRBJ1-5, the V gene TRBV7-2, with D possibly TRBD1 on 5 matching bases. Germline CDR1 reads SGHTA; CDR2 reads FQGNSA. V lost 5 bases, J lost 6 bases, and 14 bases lay in between. The CDR3 extends over 14 amino acids. CDR3 bases: TGTGCCAGCAGCCCGACGCAGGGAACTCAGCCCCAGCATTTT. Its protein is CASSPTQGTQPQHF.

This clone was detected a few times. V gene TRBV5-4 combines with J gene TRBJ2-2; D perhaps matches TRBD2 (5 bases). The CDR3 covers 15 residues. The V end was cut by 0 bases, the J end by 6 bases, with 12 bases between. The germline V gene has CDR1 SGHNT and CDR2 YYREEE (reference sequence). The CDR3 nucleotides read TGTGCCAGCAGCTTGGTCGAGTACGGGGCCGGGGAGCTGTTTTTT. This encodes CASSLVEYGAGELFF.

This clone was recorded a few times. The J gene is TRBJ2-1, the V gene TRBV7-9, with 9 bases matching TRBD2. V was pared by 5 bases and J by 7 bases, with 18 bases of the junction left unmatched. Germline values: CDR1 SEHNR, CDR2 FQNEAQ (reference sequence). The CDR3 covers 18 residues. In DNA, the CDR3 is TGTGCCAGCAGCCCCCCCAGGGCAGAGCGGGGGGAGTTTAATGAGCAGTTCTTC. As protein: CASSPPRAERGEFNEQFF.

This clone was picked up a small number of times. The chain combines TRBV2 with TRBJ1-6; no clear D gene. The germline gives CDR1 SNHLY, CDR2 FYNNEI. The CDR3 sequence is 11 residues long. V was cut by 2 bases and J by 10 bases, with 3 bases left in between. The CDR3 loop reads CASSERSPLHF. The CDR3 DNA is TGTGCCAGCAGTGAAAGGTCACCCCTCCACTTT.

The chain couples TRBV7-9 to TRBJ2-5, with TRBD2 matching 9 bases. CDR3 length equals 16 residues. After removal of 3 bases from V and 5 bases from J, the junction contained 10 bases not matched to a gene. Germline loops: CDR1 SEHNR, CDR2 FQNEAQ (reference sequence). In DNA form, the CDR3 reads TGTGCCAGCAGCTTTCGTAGCGGGAGAAGGGGGGAGACCCAGTACTTC. Its translation is CASSFRSGRRGETQYF.

This chain connects TRBV27 to TRBJ2-5; 7 positions match TRBD2. The J segment lost 3 bases and the V segment lost 5 bases, leaving 0 bases of the junction unmatched. This CDR3 region has 12 residues. Germline CDR1 is MNHEY and CDR2 is SMNVEV (reference sequence). CDR3 nucleotide sequence: TGTGCCAGCAGTCGGGGGGAAGAGACCCAGTACTTC. Amino acid sequence: CASSRGEETQYF.

This clone was seen many times. The rearrangement joins TRBV29-1 to TRBJ2-4; 8 bases fit TRBD2. V shed 6 bases and J 6 bases; nucleotides not matched to a gene: 10. CDR3 length: 14 residues. CDR1 is SQVTM and CDR2 is ANQGSEA in the germline V gene. The CDR3 DNA is TGCAGCGTCTCTTCGGGAGGGAAGGGAAACATTCAGTACTTC. Translated: CSVSSGGKGNIQYF.

This clone was counted a few times. The chain links TRBV7-9 to TRBJ2-3; 10 bases line up with TRBD2. V was pared by 2 bases and J by 8 bases, with 7 bases of the junction left unmatched. The CDR3 is 15 amino acids. Germline V CDR1 and CDR2: SEHNR, FQNEAQ (reference sequence). The CDR3 DNA is TGTGCCAGCAGCTTACCAAGCGGGAGGGCCATTACGCAGTATTTT. Translating it yields CASSLPSGRAITQYF.

A few counts support this clone. The CDR3 reads CASSSPGRILGQQFF. Here the CDR3 DNA reads TGTGCCAGCAGCTCCCCGGGACGGATACTAGGTCAGCAGTTCTTC. The chain recombines TRBV7-3 with TRBJ2-1; D is tentatively TRBD1 or TRBD2 (5 bases each). Deletions cut 4 bases from V and 11 bases from J, with 21 bases between. CDR3 size: 15 residues. CDR1 is SGHTA and CDR2 is FQGTGA in the germline V gene.

The CDR3 here is CASRRRQEPTGELFF. CDR3 coding DNA: TGTGCCAGCAGGCGTAGACAGGAACCCACCGGGGAGCTGTTTTTT. The chain recombines TRBV7-8 with TRBJ2-2, with D maybe TRBD1 (6 bases). This CDR3 comprises 15 residues. Trimming took 6 bases from V and 4 from J, leaving 15 bases between them. From germline, CDR1 is SGHVS and CDR2 FQNEAQ.

This clone has only a few counts. CDR3 DNA: TGTGCCAGCAGCTTAGTGGGCTCCTCCGCTGGCTACACCTTC. As protein: CASSLVGSSAGYTF. J is TRBJ1-2 and V is TRBV7-2; D remains ambiguous. This CDR3 has 14 residues. Trimming removed 1 base at V and 7 bases at J, with 13 bases between. CDR1 is SGHTA, CDR2 FQGNSA, per germline.

This clone was detected once. The chain links TRBV11-3 to TRBJ2-3; unclear D gene. This CDR3 has 11 residues. The V end was cut by 5 bases, the J end by 6 bases, with 6 bases between. The germline V gene encodes CDR1 SGHNT and CDR2 YENEEA. CDR3 protein: CASSGGDTQYF. CDR3 coding DNA: TGTGCCAGCAGCGGCGGTGATACGCAGTATTTT.

This clone has a handful of counts. This same CDR3 is encoded by further DNA sequences in the sample. J is TRBJ2-7 and V is TRBV18; the D is unclear. This CDR3 has 12 residues. Germline-derived CDR1 and CDR2 are KGHSH and LQKENI. The V end was cut by 3 bases, the J end by 3 bases, with 6 bases between. Here the CDR3 reads CASSPGFYEQYF. CDR3 nucleotide sequence: TGTGCCAGCTCACCTGGTTTCTACGAGCAGTACTTC.

This clone has just a few counts. V usage is TRBV23-1 and J usage is TRBJ1-1, with D uncertain. TRBV23-1 carries the ORF label, with uncertain function. V dropped 7 bases and J dropped 2 bases, with 8 bases sitting between them. This CDR3 has 12 amino acids. The CDR3 region has the DNA TGCGCCAGCAAGCGGATAAACACTGAAGCTTTCTTT. Protein product: CASKRINTEAFF.

This clone has a handful of counts. The V call is TRBV7-9, the J call TRBJ2-3, with 7 nucleotides matching TRBD2. The CDR3 is made up of 14 amino acids. CDR1 SEHNR and CDR2 FQNEAQ come from the germline V gene (reference sequence). With V trimmed by 4 bases and J by 4 bases, 5 bases remained unmatched. Written as DNA, the CDR3 is TGTGCCAGCAGCTCGAGGGCGGGGGCAGATACGCAGTATTTT. The encoded protein is CASSSRAGADTQYF.